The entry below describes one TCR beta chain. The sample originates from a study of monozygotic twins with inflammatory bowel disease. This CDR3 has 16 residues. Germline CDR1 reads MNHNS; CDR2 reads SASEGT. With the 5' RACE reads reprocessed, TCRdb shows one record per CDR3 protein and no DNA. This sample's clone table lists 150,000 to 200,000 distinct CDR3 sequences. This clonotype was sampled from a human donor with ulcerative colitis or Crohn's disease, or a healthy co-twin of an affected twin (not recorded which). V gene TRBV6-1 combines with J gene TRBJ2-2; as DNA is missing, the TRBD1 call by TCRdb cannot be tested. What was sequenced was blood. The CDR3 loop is CASSRGERLVTGELFF.